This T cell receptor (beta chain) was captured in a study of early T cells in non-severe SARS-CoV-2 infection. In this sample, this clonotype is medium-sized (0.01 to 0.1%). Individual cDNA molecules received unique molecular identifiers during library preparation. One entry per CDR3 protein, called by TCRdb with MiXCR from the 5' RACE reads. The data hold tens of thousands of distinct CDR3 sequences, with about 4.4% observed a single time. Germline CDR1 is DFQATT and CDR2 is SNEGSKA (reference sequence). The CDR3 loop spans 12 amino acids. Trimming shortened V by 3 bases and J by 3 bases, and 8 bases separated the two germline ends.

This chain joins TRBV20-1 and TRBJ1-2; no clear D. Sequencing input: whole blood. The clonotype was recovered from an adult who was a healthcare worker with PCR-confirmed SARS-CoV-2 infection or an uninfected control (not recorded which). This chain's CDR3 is CSARNTDYGYTF. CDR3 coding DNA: TGCAGTGCTAGGAATACTGACTATGGCTACACCTTC.